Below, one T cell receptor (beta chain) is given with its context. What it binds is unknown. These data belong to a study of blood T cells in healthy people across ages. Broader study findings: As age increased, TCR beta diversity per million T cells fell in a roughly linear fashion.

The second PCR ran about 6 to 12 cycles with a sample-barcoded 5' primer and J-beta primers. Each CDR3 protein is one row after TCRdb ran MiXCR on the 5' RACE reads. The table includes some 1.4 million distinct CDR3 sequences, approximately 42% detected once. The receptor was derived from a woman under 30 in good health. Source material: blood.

This chain's CDR3 is CASSEMGGQPQHF. The CDR3 nucleotides are TGTGCCAGCAGTGAAATGGGGGGACAGCCCCAGCATTTT. The J gene is TRBJ1-5, the V gene TRBV2, with D maybe TRBD1 (5 bases). Germline lookup yields CDR1 SNHLY and CDR2 FYNNEI. The CDR3 consists of 13 residues. The ends were cut back, 2 bases at V and 7 bases at J, with 9 bases in the middle.